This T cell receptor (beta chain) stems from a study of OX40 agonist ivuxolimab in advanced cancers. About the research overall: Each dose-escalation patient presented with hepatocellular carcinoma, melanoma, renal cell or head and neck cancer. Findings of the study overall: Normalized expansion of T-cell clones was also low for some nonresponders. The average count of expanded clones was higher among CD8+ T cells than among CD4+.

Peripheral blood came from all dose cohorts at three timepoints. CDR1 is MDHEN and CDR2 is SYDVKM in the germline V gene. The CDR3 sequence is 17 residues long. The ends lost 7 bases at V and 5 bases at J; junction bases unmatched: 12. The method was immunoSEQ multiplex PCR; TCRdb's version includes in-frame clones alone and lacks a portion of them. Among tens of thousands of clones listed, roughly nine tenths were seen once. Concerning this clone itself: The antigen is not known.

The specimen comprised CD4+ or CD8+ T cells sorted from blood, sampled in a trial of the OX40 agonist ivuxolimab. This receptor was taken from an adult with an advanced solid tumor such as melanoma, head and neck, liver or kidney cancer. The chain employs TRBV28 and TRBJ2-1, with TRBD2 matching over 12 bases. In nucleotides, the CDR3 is TGTGCCAGCACCACCCCCACTAGCGGGAGGACTGACAATGAGCAGTTCTTC. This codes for CASTTPTSGRTDNEQFF.